This T cell receptor beta chain was observed in a study of blood T cell repertoires in COVID-19. This table comes from immunoSEQ multiplex PCR, and its TCRdb copy is limited to in-frame clones, with some not included. The sample has 50,000 to 65,000 clones; 70% to 90% are singletons. CDR3 length: 13 amino acids. V dropped 2 bases and J dropped 2 bases, with 7 bases sitting between them. Germline CDR1 is MNHEY and CDR2 is SVGEGT. The sample comprised peripheral blood. This clonotype was sampled from a human donor in a cohort sampled during active COVID-19. The V gene is TRBV6-2 or TRBV6-3, the J gene TRBJ2-7; possible D gene TRBD2, 6 bases. The CDR3 spells CASSYGGTYEQYF. CDR3 nucleotides: TGTGCCAGCAGTTACGGCGGGACCTACGAGCAGTACTTC.